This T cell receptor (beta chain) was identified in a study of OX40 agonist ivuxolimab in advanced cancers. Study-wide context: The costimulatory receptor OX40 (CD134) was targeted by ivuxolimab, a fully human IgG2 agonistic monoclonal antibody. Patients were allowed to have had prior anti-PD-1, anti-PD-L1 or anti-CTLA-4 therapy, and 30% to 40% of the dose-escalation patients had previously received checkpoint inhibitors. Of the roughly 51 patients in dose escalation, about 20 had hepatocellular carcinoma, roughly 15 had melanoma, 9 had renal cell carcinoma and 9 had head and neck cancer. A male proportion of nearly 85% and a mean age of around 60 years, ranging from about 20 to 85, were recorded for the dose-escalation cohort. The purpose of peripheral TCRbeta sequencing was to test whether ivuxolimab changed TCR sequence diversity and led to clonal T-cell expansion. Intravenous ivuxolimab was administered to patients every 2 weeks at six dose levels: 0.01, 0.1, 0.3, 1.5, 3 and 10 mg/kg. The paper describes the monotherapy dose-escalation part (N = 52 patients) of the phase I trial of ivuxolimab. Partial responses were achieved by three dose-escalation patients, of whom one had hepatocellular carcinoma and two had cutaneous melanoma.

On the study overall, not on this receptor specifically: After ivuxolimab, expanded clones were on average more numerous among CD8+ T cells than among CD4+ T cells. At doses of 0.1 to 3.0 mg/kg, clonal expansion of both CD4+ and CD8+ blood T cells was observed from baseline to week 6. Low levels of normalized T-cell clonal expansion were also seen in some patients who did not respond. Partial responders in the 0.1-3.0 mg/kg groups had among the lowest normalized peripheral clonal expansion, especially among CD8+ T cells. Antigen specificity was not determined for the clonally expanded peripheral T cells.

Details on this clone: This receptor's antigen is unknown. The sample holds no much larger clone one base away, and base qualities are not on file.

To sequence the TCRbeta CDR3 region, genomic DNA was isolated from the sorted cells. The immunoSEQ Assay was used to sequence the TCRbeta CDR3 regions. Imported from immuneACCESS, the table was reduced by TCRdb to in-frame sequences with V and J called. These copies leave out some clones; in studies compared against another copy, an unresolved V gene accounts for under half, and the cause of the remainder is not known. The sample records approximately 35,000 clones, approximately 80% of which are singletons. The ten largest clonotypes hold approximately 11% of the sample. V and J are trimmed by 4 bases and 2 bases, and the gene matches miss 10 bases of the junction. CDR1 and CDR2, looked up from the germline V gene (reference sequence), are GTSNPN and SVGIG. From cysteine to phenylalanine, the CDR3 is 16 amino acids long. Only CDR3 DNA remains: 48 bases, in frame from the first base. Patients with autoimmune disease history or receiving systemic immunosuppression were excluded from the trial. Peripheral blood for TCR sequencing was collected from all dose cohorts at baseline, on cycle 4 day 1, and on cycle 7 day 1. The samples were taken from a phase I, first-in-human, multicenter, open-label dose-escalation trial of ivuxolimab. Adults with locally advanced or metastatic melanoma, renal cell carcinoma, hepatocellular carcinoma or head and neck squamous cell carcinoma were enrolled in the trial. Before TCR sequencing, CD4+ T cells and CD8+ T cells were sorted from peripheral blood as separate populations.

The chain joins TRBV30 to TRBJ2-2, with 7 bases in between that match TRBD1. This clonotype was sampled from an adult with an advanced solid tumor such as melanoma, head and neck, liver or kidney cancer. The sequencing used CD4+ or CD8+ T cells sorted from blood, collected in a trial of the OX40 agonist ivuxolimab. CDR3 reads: CAWTLRGTVNTGELFF. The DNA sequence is TGTGCCTGGACTCTAAGGGGGACAGTAAACACCGGGGAGCTGTTTTTT.